In its sample, the clone carrying this T cell receptor (beta chain) was seen many times. The antigen is not known. This entry is derived from a study of T cells in Graves' hyperthyroidism and ophthalmopathy. Study observations and caveats: Ophthalmopathy was separated from stable hyperthyroidism by a 13 V-J model. Model output signaled ophthalmopathy a median around 6.9 months ahead of onset.

Germline CDR1 is LGHNA and CDR2 is YSLEER. J was trimmed by 2 bases and V by 0 bases; bases with no gene match: 3. The CDR3 is 16 amino acids. Reasons for excluding patients were uncontrolled infection, other autoimmune disease, pregnancy or lactation. From 9 to 10 ml of fresh peripheral blood, PBMCs were isolated. RNA transcripts yielded amplified TCR beta CDR3 regions. TCR CDR3 regions were first amplified by RT-PCR with HTBI primers. TCRdb itself ran the multiplex PCR reads through MiXCR, one entry per CDR3 protein. The table shows about 700,000 distinct CDR3 sequences, with 14% occurring only once.

Sequenced sample: blood. This sequence originates from a woman younger than 30 with Graves' hyperthyroidism. The chain has TRBV4-3 and TRBJ2-3, with 9 bases lining up with TRBD2. CDR3 bases: TGCGCCAGCAGCCAAGACCTAGCGGGATACACAGATACGCAGTATTTT. Amino acids: CASSQDLAGYTDTQYF.